The source of this T cell receptor (beta chain) is a study of blood T cell repertoires in COVID-19. As for the study in general: The samples span acute and convalescent COVID-19 from the United States, Italy and Spain. Sources were T cells, B-cell-depleted T cells, or PBMCs; the material itself was cDNA or gDNA.

In its sample, this clone was seen once. The V end was cut by 0 bases, the J end by 4 bases, with 9 bases between. Germline CDR1 reads SGHDN; CDR2 reads FVKESK. CDR3 length: 15 amino acids. In the original analysis: Scientists estimated how many nucleated cells there were by amplifying reference gene primers. The data were produced by immunoSEQ multiplex PCR, yet TCRdb's version contains in-frame clones alone and is incomplete. V and J calls and clone size are copied from that table; D and trimming were computed from the DNA. The data contain 51,000 or so clones, just under 90% of them singletons. The chain joins TRBV14 to TRBJ1-4, with D possibly TRBD1 on 5 matching bases. The receptor's source is an older man with active or convalescent COVID-19. Sequenced material: peripheral blood. The CDR3 here is CASSQERQINEKLFF. CDR3 nucleotides: TGTGCCAGCAGCCAAGAGAGACAGATTAATGAAAAACTGTTTTTT.